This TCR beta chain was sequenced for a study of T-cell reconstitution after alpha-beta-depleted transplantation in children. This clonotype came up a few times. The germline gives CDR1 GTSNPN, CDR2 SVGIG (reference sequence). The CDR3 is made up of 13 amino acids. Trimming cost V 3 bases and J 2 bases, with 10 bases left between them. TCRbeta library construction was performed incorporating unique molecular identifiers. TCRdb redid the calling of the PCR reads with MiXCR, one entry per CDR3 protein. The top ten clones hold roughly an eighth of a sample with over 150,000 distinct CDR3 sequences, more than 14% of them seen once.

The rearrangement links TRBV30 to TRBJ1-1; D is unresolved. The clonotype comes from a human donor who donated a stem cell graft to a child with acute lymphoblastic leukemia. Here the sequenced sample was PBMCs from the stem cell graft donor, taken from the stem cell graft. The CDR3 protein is CAWRTGPNTEAFF. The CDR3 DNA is TGTGCCTGGAGAACCGGGCCAAACACTGAAGCTTTCTTT.